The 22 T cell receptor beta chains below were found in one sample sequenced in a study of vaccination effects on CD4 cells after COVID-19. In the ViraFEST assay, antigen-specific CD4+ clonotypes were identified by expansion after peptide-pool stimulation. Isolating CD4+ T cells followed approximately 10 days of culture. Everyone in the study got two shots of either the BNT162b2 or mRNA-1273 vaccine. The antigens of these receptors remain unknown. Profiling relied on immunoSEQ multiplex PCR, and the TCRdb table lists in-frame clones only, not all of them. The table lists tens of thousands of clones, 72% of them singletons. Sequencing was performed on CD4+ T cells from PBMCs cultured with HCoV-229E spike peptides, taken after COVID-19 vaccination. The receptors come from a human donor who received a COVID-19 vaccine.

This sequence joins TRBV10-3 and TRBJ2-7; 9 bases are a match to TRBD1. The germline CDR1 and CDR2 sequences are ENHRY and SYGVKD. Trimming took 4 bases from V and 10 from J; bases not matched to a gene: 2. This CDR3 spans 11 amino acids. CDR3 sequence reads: CAISGGQGQYF. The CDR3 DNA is TGTGCCATCAGTGGGGGACAGGGACAGTACTTC.

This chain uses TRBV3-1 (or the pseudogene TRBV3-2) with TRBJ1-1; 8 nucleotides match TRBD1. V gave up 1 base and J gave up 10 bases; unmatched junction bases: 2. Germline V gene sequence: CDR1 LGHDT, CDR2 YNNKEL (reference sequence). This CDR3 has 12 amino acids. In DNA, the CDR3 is TGTGCCAGCAGCCAAGGAGACAGGGGAGCTTTCTTT. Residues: CASSQGDRGAFF.

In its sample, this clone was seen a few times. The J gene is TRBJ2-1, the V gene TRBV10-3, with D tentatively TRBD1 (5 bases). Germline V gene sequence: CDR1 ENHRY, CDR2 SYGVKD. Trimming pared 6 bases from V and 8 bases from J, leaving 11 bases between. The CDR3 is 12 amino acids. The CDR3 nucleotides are TGTGCCATCAGGAACGAAGGGGATGAGCAGTTCTTC. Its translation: CAIRNEGDEQFF.

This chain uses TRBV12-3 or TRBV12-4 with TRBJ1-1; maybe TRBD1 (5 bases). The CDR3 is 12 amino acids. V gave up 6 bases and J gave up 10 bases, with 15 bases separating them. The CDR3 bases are TGTGCCAGCAGCCTCTACAGGTTAGGAGCTTTCTTT. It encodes CASSLYRLGAFF.

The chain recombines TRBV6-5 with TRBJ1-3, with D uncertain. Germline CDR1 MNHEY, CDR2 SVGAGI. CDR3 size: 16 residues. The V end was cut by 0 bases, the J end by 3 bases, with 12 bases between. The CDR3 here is CASSYSRGRGGNTIYF. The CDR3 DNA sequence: TGTGCCAGCAGTTACTCGAGAGGGAGAGGTGGAAACACCATATATTTT.

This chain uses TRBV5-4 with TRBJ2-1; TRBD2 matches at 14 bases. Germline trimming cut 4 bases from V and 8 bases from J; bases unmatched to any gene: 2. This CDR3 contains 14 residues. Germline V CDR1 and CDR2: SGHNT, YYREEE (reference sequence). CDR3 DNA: TGTGCCAGCAGCAGGGGACTAGCGGGAGATGAGCAGTTCTTC. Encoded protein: CASSRGLAGDEQFF.

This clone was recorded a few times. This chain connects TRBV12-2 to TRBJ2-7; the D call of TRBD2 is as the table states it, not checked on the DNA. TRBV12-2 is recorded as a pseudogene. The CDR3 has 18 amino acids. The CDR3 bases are TGTGCAAGTCGCTTAGTTTCGACTTCCGGGACTAGTTTTTGCGAGCAGTACTTC. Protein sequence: CASRLVSTSGTSFCEQYF.

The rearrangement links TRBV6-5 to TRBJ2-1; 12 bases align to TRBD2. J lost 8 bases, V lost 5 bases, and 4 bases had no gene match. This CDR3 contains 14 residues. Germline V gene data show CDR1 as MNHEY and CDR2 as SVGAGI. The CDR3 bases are TGTGCCAGCAGTCTAGCGGGGGGGCGGGATGAGCAGTTCTTC. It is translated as CASSLAGGRDEQFF.

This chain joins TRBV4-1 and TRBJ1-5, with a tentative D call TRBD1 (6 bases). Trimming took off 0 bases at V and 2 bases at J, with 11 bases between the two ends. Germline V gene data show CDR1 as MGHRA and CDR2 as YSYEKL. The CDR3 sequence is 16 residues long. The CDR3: CASSQDTGRGNQPQHF. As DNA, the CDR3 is TGCGCCAGCAGCCAAGACACAGGGAGGGGCAATCAGCCCCAGCATTTT.

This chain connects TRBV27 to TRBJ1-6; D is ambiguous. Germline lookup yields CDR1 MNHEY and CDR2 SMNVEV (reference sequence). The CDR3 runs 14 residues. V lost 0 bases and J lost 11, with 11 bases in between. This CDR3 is CASSLSGKVAPLHF. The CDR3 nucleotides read TGTGCCAGCAGTTTATCGGGAAAGGTCGCACCCCTCCACTTT.

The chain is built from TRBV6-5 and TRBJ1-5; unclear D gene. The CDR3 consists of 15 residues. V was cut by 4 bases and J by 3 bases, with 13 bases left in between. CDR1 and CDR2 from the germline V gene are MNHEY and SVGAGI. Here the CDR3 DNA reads TGTGCCAGCAGTTCCCGAGGGCCCTTCAATCAGCCCCAGCATTTT. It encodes CASSSRGPFNQPQHF.

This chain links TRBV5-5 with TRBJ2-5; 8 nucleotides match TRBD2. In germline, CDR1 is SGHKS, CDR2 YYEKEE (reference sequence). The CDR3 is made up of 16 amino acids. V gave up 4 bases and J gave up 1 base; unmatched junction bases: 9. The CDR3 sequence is CASSGFGSGSQETQYF. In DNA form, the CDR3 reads TGTGCCAGCAGCGGGTTCGGAAGCGGGAGCCAAGAGACCCAGTACTTC. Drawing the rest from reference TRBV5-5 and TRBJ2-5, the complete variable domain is DAGVTQSPTHLIKTRGQQVTLRCSPISGHKSVSWYQQVLGQGPQFIFQYYEKEERGRGNFPDRFSARQFPNYSSELNVNALLLGDSALYLCASSGFGSGSQETQYFGPGTRLLVL.

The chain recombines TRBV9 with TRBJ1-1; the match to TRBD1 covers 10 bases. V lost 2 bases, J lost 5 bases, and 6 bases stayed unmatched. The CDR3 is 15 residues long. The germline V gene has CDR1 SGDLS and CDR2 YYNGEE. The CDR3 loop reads CASSVSGTGVTEAFF. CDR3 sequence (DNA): TGTGCCAGCAGCGTTTCCGGGACAGGGGTTACTGAAGCTTTCTTT.

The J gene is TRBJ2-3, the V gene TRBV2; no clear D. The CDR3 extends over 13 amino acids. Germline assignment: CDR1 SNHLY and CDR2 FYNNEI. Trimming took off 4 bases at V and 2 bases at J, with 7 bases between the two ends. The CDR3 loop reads CASSVRFTDTQYF. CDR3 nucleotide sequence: TGTGCCAGCAGTGTAAGATTCACAGATACGCAGTATTTT.

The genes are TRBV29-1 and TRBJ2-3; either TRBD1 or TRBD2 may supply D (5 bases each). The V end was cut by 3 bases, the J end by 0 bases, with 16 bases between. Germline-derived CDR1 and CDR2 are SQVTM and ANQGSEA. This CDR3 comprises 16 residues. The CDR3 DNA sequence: TGCAGCGTTGAGAGGGGTTCGGGCCTAAGCACAGATACGCAGTATTTT. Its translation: CSVERGSGLSTDTQYF.

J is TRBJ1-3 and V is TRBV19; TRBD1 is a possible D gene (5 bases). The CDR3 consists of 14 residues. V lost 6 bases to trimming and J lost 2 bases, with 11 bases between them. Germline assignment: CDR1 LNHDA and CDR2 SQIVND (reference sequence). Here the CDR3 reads CASRKSGTGNTIYF. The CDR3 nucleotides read TGTGCCAGTAGGAAGTCAGGGACTGGAAACACCATATATTTT.

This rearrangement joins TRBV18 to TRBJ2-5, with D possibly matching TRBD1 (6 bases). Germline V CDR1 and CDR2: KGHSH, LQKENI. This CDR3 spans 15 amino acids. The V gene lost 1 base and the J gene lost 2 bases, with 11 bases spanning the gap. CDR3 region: CASSPQGQRQETQYF. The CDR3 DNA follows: TGTGCCAGCTCACCACAGGGACAAAGACAAGAGACCCAGTACTTC.

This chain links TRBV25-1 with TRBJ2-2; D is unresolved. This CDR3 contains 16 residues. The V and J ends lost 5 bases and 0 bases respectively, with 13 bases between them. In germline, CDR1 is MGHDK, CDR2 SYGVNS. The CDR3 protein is CASSRFPGANTGELFF. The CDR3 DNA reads TGTGCCAGCAGTCGATTCCCAGGAGCGAACACCGGGGAGCTGTTTTTT.

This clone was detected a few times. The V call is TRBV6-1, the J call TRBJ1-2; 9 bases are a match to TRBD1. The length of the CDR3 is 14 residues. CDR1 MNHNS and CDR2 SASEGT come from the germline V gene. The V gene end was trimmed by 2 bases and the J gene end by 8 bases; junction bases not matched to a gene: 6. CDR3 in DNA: TGTGCCAGCAGTGAATATGGGACAGGGACCGGCTACACCTTC. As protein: CASSEYGTGTGYTF.

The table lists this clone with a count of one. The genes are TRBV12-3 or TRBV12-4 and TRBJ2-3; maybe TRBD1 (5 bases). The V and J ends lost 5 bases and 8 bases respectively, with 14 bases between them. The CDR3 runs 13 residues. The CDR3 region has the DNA TGTGCCAGCAGTATAAGGGGCTCAGGTACGCAGTATTTT. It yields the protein CASSIRGSGTQYF.

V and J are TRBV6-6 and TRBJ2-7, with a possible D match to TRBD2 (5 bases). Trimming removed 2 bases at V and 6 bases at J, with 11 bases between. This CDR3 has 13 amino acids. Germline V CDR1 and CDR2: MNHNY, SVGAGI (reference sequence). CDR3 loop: CASSYQNRGEQYF. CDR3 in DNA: TGTGCCAGCAGTTACCAGAATCGGGGCGAGCAGTACTTC.

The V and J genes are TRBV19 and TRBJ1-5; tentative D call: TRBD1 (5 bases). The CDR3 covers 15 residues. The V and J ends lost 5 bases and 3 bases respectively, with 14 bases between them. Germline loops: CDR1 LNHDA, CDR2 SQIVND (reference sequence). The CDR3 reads CASSVTGGNNQPQHF. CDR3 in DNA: TGTGCCAGTAGTGTTACTGGGGGAAACAATCAGCCCCAGCATTTT.